The rows below give T cell receptor beta chains drawn from one sample of a study of OX40 agonist ivuxolimab in advanced cancers. Sequenced by immunoSEQ multiplex PCR; TCRdb stores in-frame clones only, minus some. The data contain some 51,000 clones, roughly 80% of them seen just once; the ten biggest clones take up around 2%. Here the sequenced sample was CD4+ or CD8+ T cells sorted from blood, taken in a trial of the OX40 agonist ivuxolimab. These receptors originate from an adult with an advanced solid tumor such as melanoma, head and neck, liver or kidney cancer. CDR3s include the opening cysteine and the closing phenylalanine or tryptophan. The order of the fields is clone size, D gene, J gene, V gene, CDR3 protein, CDR3 DNA. The D gene is left open where the match is weak. Clone size is stated in some rows and not others, as once, few, many or a class when expanded.

clone size: NA
D gene: NA
J gene: TRBJ2-3
V gene: TRBV19
CDR3 protein: CASSIGAGGTDTQYF
CDR3 DNA: TGTGCCAGTAGTATAGGAGCCGGAGGCACAGATACGCAGTATTTT

clone size: NA
D gene: TRBD1
J gene: TRBJ2-2
V gene: TRBV25-1
CDR3 protein: CASSRLLGQVNTGELFF
CDR3 DNA: TGTGCCAGCAGCCGGTTACTTGGACAGGTTAACACCGGGGAGCTGTTTTTT

clone size: NA
D gene: NA
J gene: TRBJ2-7
V gene: TRBV6-5
CDR3 protein: CASSYPDRTYEQYF
CDR3 DNA: TGTGCCAGCAGTTACCCCGACAGGACCTACGAGCAGTACTTC

clone size: NA
D gene: NA
J gene: TRBJ1-5
V gene: TRBV6-1
CDR3 protein: CASIDSYSNQPQHF
CDR3 DNA: TGTGCCAGCATCGACAGTTATAGCAATCAGCCCCAGCATTTT

clone size: NA
D gene: NA
J gene: TRBJ2-7
V gene: TRBV12-5
CDR3 protein: CASGLFGSEQYF
CDR3 DNA: TGTGCTAGTGGTTTGTTCGGGTCCGAGCAGTACTTC

clone size: few
D gene: TRBD1
J gene: TRBJ2-7
V gene: TRBV2
CDR3 protein: CASTRQGKSSYEQYF
CDR3 DNA: TGTGCCAGCACCAGACAGGGGAAGAGCTCCTACGAGCAGTACTTC

clone size: NA
D gene: NA
J gene: TRBJ2-3
V gene: TRBV6-4
CDR3 protein: CASSDQRTDTQYF
CDR3 DNA: TGTGCCAGCAGTGACCAGCGGACAGATACGCAGTATTTT

clone size: NA
D gene: TRBD1
J gene: TRBJ1-6
V gene: TRBV11-2
CDR3 protein: CASSLTGTTSPLHF
CDR3 DNA: TGTGCCAGCAGCTTGACAGGGACAACTTCACCCCTCCACTTT

clone size: once
D gene: TRBD2
J gene: TRBJ2-1
V gene: TRBV12-5
CDR3 protein: CATRLAGGYNEQFF
CDR3 DNA: TGTGCTACCCGACTAGCGGGAGGATACAATGAGCAGTTCTTC

clone size: few
D gene: NA
J gene: TRBJ1-2
V gene: TRBV6-1
CDR3 protein: CASTSTGSGGYTF
CDR3 DNA: TGTGCCAGCACTTCAACAGGAAGTGGGGGCTACACCTTC

clone size: NA
D gene: NA
J gene: TRBJ2-1
V gene: TRBV4-2
CDR3 protein: CASSQVVGRGYNEQFF
CDR3 DNA: TGTGCCAGCAGCCAAGTTGTGGGACGGGGCTACAATGAGCAGTTCTTC

clone size: few
D gene: TRBD2
J gene: TRBJ2-3
V gene: TRBV5-1
CDR3 protein: CASSAAGGQADTQYF
CDR3 DNA: TGCGCCAGTTCGGCTGCGGGAGGGCAGGCAGATACGCAGTATTTT

clone size: NA
D gene: NA
J gene: TRBJ2-2
V gene: TRBV25-1
CDR3 protein: CASSEFWGNTGELFF
CDR3 DNA: TGTGCCAGCAGTGAATTTTGGGGAAACACCGGGGAGCTGTTTTTT

clone size: NA
D gene: NA
J gene: TRBJ2-7
V gene: TRBV5-1
CDR3 protein: CASTIGGGNYEQYF
CDR3 DNA: TGCGCCAGCACGATTGGCGGGGGCAACTACGAGCAGTACTTC

clone size: NA
D gene: TRBD2
J gene: TRBJ2-1
V gene: TRBV10-3
CDR3 protein: CATAPSGDNEQFF
CDR3 DNA: TGTGCCACCGCCCCTAGCGGTGACAATGAGCAGTTCTTC

clone size: few
D gene: NA
J gene: TRBJ1-5
V gene: TRBV28
CDR3 protein: CASSPLRLIRDKANQPQHF
CDR3 DNA: TGTGCCAGCAGTCCATTACGATTAATCCGGGACAAGGCAAATCAGCCCCAGCATTTT

clone size: NA
D gene: NA
J gene: TRBJ1-2
V gene: TRBV5-1
CDR3 protein: CASSLDSFYGYTF
CDR3 DNA: TGCGCCAGCAGTCTCGACAGTTTCTATGGCTACACCTTC

clone size: NA
D gene: NA
J gene: TRBJ2-3
V gene: TRBV27
CDR3 protein: CASSRQAGSTDTQYF
CDR3 DNA: TGTGCCAGCAGCCGCCAAGCGGGTTCCACAGATACGCAGTATTTT

clone size: few
D gene: NA
J gene: TRBJ1-5
V gene: TRBV4-1
CDR3 protein: CASSQVKGRSNQPQHF
CDR3 DNA: TGCGCCAGCAGCCAAGTAAAGGGGCGCAGCAATCAGCCCCAGCATTTT

clone size: NA
D gene: NA
J gene: TRBJ2-7
V gene: TRBV7-6
CDR3 protein: CASSLYPNSYEQYF
CDR3 DNA: TGTGCCAGCAGCTTATACCCGAACTCCTACGAGCAGTACTTC

clone size: NA
D gene: NA
J gene: TRBJ2-5
V gene: TRBV7-7
CDR3 protein: CASSLGGAGQETQYF
CDR3 DNA: TGTGCTAGCAGCTTAGGGGGTGCAGGGCAAGAGACCCAGTACTTC

clone size: NA
D gene: TRBD1
J gene: TRBJ1-4
V gene: TRBV5-1
CDR3 protein: CASSRRDSNEKLFF
CDR3 DNA: TGCGCCAGCAGCCGCCGGGACAGTAATGAAAAACTGTTTTTT

clone size: NA
D gene: NA
J gene: TRBJ2-7
V gene: TRBV28
CDR3 protein: CASSITIDYEQYF
CDR3 DNA: TGTGCCAGCAGTATAACTATTGACTACGAGCAGTACTTC

clone size: NA
D gene: NA
J gene: TRBJ2-7
V gene: TRBV13
CDR3 protein: CASSFSRDYEQYF
CDR3 DNA: TGTGCCAGCAGCTTTAGTAGGGACTACGAGCAGTACTTC

clone size: NA
D gene: NA
J gene: TRBJ2-7
V gene: TRBV11-1
CDR3 protein: CASSSLLGNEQYF
CDR3 DNA: TGTGCCAGCAGCTCCCTTTTAGGAAACGAGCAGTACTTC

clone size: few
D gene: TRBD1
J gene: TRBJ1-2
V gene: TRBV7-9
CDR3 protein: CASSTTGATFRGYTF
CDR3 DNA: TGTGCCAGCAGCACGACAGGGGCCACGTTCCGTGGCTACACCTTC

clone size: NA
D gene: NA
J gene: TRBJ1-6
V gene: TRBV18
CDR3 protein: CASSTINSPLHF
CDR3 DNA: TGTGCCAGCTCAACCATTAATTCACCCCTCCACTTT

clone size: NA
D gene: TRBD1
J gene: TRBJ2-7
V gene: TRBV28
CDR3 protein: CASRETGYEQYF
CDR3 DNA: TGTGCCAGCAGAGAGACAGGGTACGAGCAGTACTTC

clone size: few
D gene: TRBD2
J gene: TRBJ2-4
V gene: TRBV4-1
CDR3 protein: CASSPENDGRSVQYF
CDR3 DNA: TGCGCCAGCAGCCCGGAAAACGACGGGAGGTCGGTTCAGTACTTC

clone size: NA
D gene: TRBD2
J gene: TRBJ2-1
V gene: TRBV7-9
CDR3 protein: CASSSGLAGGNEQFF
CDR3 DNA: TGTGCCAGCAGCTCGGGACTAGCGGGAGGAAATGAGCAGTTCTTC

clone size: NA
D gene: TRBD2
J gene: TRBJ2-2
V gene: TRBV4-1
CDR3 protein: CASSQGGLAGVGTGELFF
CDR3 DNA: TGCGCCAGCAGCCAAGGGGGACTAGCGGGAGTAGGCACCGGGGAGCTGTTTTTT

clone size: NA
D gene: NA
J gene: TRBJ1-1
V gene: TRBV15
CDR3 protein: CATSTGNTEAFF
CDR3 DNA: TGTGCCACCAGCACGGGGAACACTGAAGCTTTCTTT

clone size: few
D gene: NA
J gene: TRBJ2-7
V gene: TRBV18
CDR3 protein: CASSSDISHYEQYF
CDR3 DNA: TGTGCCAGCTCATCGGACATTAGCCACTACGAGCAGTACTTC

clone size: NA
D gene: TRBD1
J gene: TRBJ1-1
V gene: TRBV10-3
CDR3 protein: CAAGGQGGSEAFF
CDR3 DNA: TGTGCCGCGGGAGGACAGGGCGGTTCTGAAGCTTTCTTT

clone size: NA
D gene: NA
J gene: TRBJ2-5
V gene: TRBV29-1
CDR3 protein: CSVPLTRSGQGGTQYF
CDR3 DNA: TGCAGCGTTCCCCTCACTCGGTCGGGGCAGGGGGGGACCCAGTACTTC

clone size: NA
D gene: TRBD2
J gene: TRBJ2-7
V gene: TRBV28
CDR3 protein: CASRKGLAYEQYF
CDR3 DNA: TGTGCCAGCAGGAAAGGACTAGCCTACGAGCAGTACTTC

clone size: NA
D gene: NA
J gene: TRBJ1-5
V gene: TRBV7-2
CDR3 protein: CASSPGQFNQPQHF
CDR3 DNA: TGTGCCAGCAGCCCCGGACAGTTCAATCAGCCCCAGCATTTT

clone size: once
D gene: NA
J gene: TRBJ2-7
V gene: TRBV6-5
CDR3 protein: CASSYHRTGLKQYF
CDR3 DNA: TGTGCCAGCAGTTACCACCGGACTGGGTTGAAGCAGTACTTC

clone size: NA
D gene: TRBD1
J gene: TRBJ1-1
V gene: TRBV29-1
CDR3 protein: CSVERQGATEAFF
CDR3 DNA: TGCAGCGTTGAAAGACAGGGGGCCACTGAAGCTTTCTTT

clone size: NA
D gene: NA
J gene: TRBJ2-1
V gene: TRBV6-1
CDR3 protein: CASSELSSEQFF
CDR3 DNA: TGTGCCAGCAGTGAACTGAGTAGTGAGCAGTTCTTC

clone size: NA
D gene: NA
J gene: TRBJ2-7
V gene: TRBV11-2
CDR3 protein: CASSSKGAYEQYF
CDR3 DNA: TGTGCCAGCAGCTCCAAAGGGGCCTACGAGCAGTACTTC

clone size: few
D gene: TRBD2
J gene: TRBJ2-1
V gene: TRBV2
CDR3 protein: CASSVSAGGPLDEQFF
CDR3 DNA: TGTGCCAGCAGTGTATCTGCGGGAGGGCCCCTGGATGAGCAGTTCTTC

clone size: once
D gene: TRBD1
J gene: TRBJ1-2
V gene: TRBV7-6
CDR3 protein: CASSPQGTGVGYTF
CDR3 DNA: TGTGCCAGCAGCCCTCAGGGGACAGGGGTGGGCTACACCTTC

clone size: NA
D gene: NA
J gene: TRBJ2-1
V gene: TRBV9
CDR3 protein: CASSATGLTRNNEQFF
CDR3 DNA: TGTGCCAGCAGCGCAACGGGACTGACCCGCAACAATGAGCAGTTCTTC

clone size: NA
D gene: NA
J gene: TRBJ1-1
V gene: TRBV29-1
CDR3 protein: CSVRTSSEDTEAFF
CDR3 DNA: TGCAGCGTCCGGACTTCAAGCGAGGACACTGAAGCTTTCTTT

clone size: NA
D gene: NA
J gene: TRBJ2-7
V gene: TRBV18
CDR3 protein: CASSPGGQGEQYF
CDR3 DNA: TGTGCCAGCTCACCAGGGGGCCAAGGCGAGCAGTACTTC

clone size: NA
D gene: TRBD2
J gene: TRBJ2-7
V gene: TRBV7-8
CDR3 protein: CASSGTSGPTPYEQYF
CDR3 DNA: TGTGCCAGCAGCGGTACTAGCGGGCCTACACCCTACGAGCAGTACTTC

clone size: NA
D gene: NA
J gene: TRBJ1-2
V gene: TRBV10-3
CDR3 protein: CAISEATTGYTF
CDR3 DNA: TGTGCCATCAGTGAGGCCACGACTGGCTACACCTTC

clone size: NA
D gene: NA
J gene: TRBJ1-2
V gene: TRBV2
CDR3 protein: CASSEAKAGGYTF
CDR3 DNA: TGTGCCAGCAGTGAAGCGAAGGCAGGTGGCTACACCTTC